This TCR beta chain is drawn from a study of blood T cell repertoires in COVID-19. On the study more broadly: Samples came from the United States, Italy and Spain, spanning acute and convalescent COVID-19.

Authors' processing steps: Amplification of reference gene primers provided the estimated nucleated cell counts. Here immunoSEQ multiplex PCR was the method, and the copy in TCRdb shows in-frame clones only, minus some. V and J calls plus clone size are reproduced from that table; the DNA served to infer D and trimming. The sample has some 450,000 clones; approximately 90% are singletons. In germline, CDR1 is GTSNPN, CDR2 SVGIG (reference sequence). The CDR3 is made up of 12 amino acids. Deletions cut 1 base from V and 3 bases from J, with 7 bases between. This clone was recorded a few times. Other DNA sequences in this sample translate to the same CDR3. Seattle participants joined during active infection and were tracked over time.

The chain has TRBV30 and TRBJ2-7; a possible D gene is TRBD1 (5 bases). Material for sequencing was peripheral blood. The receptor was isolated from a woman in her fifties or sixties with COVID-19, enrolled during active disease. CDR3 protein: CAWSGQGYEQYF. CDR3 nucleotide sequence: TGTGCCTGGAGTGGGCAGGGCTACGAGCAGTACTTC. The whole variable domain, remainder taken from reference TRBV30 and TRBJ2-7, is SQTIHQWPATLVQPVGSPLSLECTVEGTSNPNLYWYRQAAGRGLQLLFYSVGIGQISSEVPQNLSASRPQDRQFILSSKKLLLSDSGFYLCAWSGQGYEQYFGPGTRLTVT.